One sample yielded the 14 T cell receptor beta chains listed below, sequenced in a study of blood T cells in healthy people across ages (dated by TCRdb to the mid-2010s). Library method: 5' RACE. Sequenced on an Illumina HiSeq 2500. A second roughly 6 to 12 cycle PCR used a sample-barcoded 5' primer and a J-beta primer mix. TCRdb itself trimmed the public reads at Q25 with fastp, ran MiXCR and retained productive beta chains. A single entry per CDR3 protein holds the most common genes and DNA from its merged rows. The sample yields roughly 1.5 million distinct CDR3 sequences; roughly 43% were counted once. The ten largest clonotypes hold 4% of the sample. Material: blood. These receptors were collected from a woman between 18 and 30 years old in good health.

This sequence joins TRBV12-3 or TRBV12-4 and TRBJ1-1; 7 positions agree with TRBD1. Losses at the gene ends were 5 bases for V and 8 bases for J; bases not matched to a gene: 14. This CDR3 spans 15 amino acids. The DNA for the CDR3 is TGTGCCAGCAGTCCCCGCCGGACAGGATCATCCGAAGCTTTCTTT. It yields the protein CASSPRRTGSSEAFF.

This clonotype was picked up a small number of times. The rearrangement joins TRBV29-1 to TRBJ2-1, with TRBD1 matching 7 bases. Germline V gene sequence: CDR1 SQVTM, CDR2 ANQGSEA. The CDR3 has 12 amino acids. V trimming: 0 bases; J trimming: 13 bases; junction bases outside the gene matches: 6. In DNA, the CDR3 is TGCAGCGTTGAAGAAGGGACAGCCCTACAGTTCTTC. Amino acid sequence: CSVEEGTALQFF.

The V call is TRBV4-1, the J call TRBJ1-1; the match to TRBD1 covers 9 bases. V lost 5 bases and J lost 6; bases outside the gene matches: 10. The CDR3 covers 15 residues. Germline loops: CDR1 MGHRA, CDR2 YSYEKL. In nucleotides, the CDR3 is TGCGCCAGCAGCTACACCGGGACAGGGTCCTCTGAAGCTTTCTTT. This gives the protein CASSYTGTGSSEAFF.

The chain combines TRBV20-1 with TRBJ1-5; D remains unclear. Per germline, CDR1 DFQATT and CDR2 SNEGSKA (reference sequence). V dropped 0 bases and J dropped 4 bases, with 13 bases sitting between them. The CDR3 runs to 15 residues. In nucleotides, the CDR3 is TGCAGTGCTAGAGATGATAGAAAGACTAATCAGCCCCAGCATTTT. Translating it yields CSARDDRKTNQPQHF.

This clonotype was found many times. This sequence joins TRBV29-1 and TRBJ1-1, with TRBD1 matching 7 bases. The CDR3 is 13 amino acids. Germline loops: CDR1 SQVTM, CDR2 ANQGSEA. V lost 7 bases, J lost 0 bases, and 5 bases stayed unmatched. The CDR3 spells CSAETGMNTEAFF. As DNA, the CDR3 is TGCAGCGCTGAGACAGGGATGAACACTGAAGCTTTCTTT.

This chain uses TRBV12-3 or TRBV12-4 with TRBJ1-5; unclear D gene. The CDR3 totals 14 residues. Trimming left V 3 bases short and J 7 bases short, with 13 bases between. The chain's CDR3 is CASSFHGRRQPQHF. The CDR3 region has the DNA TGTGCCAGCAGTTTTCACGGGAGGCGACAGCCCCAGCATTTT.

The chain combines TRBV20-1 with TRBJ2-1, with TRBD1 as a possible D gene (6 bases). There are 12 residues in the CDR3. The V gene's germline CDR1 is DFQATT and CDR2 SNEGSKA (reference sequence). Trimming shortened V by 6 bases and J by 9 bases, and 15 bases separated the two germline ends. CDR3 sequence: CSATVRGGEQFF. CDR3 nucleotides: TGCAGTGCAACCGTTCGAGGGGGTGAGCAGTTCTTC.

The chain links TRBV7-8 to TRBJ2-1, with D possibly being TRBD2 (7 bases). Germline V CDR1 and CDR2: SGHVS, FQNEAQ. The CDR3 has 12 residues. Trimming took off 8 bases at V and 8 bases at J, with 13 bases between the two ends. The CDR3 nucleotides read TGTGCCAGCCTAGGGGGGGCCCATGAGCAGTTCTTC. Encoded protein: CASLGGAHEQFF.

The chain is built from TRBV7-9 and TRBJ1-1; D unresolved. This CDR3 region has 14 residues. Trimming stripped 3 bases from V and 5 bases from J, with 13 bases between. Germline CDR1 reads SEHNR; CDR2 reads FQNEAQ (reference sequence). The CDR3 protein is CASSFETQGTEAFF. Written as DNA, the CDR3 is TGTGCCAGCAGCTTCGAGACACAAGGAACTGAAGCTTTCTTT.

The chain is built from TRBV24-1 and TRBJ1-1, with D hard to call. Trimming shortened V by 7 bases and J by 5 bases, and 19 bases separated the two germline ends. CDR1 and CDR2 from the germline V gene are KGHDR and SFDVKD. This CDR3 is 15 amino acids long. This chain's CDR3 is CATRPVQRMGTEAFF. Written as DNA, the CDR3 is TGTGCCACCAGGCCTGTTCAACGGATGGGAACTGAAGCTTTCTTT.

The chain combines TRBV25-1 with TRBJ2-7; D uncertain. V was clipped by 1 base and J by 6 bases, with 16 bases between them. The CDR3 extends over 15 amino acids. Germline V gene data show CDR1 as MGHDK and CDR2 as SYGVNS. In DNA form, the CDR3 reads TGTGCCAGCAGTGAATGGAGCCCTCCAGCGCGCGAGCAGTACTTC. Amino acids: CASSEWSPPAREQYF.

For the CDR3, the DNA is TGTGCCAGCAGCCAAGATCGGTCGCTGGCCCCTGGGTCCCAGTACTTC. This translates into CASSQDRSLAPGSQYF. J is TRBJ2-5 and V is TRBV3-1; D gene unclear. V was clipped by 0 bases and J by 9 bases, with 20 bases between them. The CDR3 loop spans 16 amino acids. Germline V CDR1 and CDR2: LGHDT, YNNKEL (reference sequence).

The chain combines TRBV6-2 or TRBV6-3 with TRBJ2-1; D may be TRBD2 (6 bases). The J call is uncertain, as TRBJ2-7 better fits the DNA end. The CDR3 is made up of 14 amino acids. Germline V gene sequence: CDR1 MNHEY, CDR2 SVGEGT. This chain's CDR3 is CASSYLSGANEQYF. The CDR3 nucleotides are TGTGCCAGCAGTTATCTATCGGGAGCAAATGAGCAGTACTTC.

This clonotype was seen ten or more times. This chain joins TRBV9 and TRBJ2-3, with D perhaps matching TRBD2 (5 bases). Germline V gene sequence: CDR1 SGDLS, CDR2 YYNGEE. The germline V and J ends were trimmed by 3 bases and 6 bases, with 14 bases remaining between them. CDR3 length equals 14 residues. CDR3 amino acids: CASSDSGLWDTQYF. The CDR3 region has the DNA TGTGCCAGCAGCGACAGCGGCCTCTGGGATACGCAGTATTTT.